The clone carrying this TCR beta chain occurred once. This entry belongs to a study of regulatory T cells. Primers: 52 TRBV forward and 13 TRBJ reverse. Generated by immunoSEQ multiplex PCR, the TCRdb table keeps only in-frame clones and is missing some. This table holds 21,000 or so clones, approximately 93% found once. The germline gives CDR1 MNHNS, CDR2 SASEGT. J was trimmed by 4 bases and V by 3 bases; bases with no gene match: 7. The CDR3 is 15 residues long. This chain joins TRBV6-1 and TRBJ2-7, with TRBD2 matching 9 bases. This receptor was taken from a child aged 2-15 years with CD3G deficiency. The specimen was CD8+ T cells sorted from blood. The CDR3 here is CASSEPAGGRYEQYF. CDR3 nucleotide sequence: TGTGCCAGCAGTGAGCCAGCGGGAGGAAGGTACGAGCAGTACTTC.